These T cell receptor beta chains were read from a single sample in a study of shared clonotypes between healthy human individuals. Profiled with immunoSEQ multiplex PCR; TCRdb holds only in-frame clones, not every one. This sample carries 2 million to 2.5 million clones, about 94% of them seen once, and the ten largest clones take approximately 0.13%. The source material was naive CD4+ T cells sorted from blood. The receptors were gathered from a man younger than 35 in good health. Both conserved end residues are part of each CDR3. The order of the fields is J gene, D gene, V gene, clone size, CDR3 protein, CDR3 DNA. A D gene is named only where the DNA matches it firmly. Only some rows state a clone size, as once, few, many or a class for expanded clones.

TRBJ2-1,TRBD2,TRBV10-3,NA,CAISGASGAEQFF,TGTGCCATCAGTGGGGCTAGCGGGGCTGAGCAGTTCTTC
TRBJ2-4,NA,TRBV10-1,once,CASSVAGGNIQYF,TGCGCCAGCAGTGTGGCTGGGGGAAACATTCAGTACTTC
TRBJ1-5,NA,TRBV12-5,once,CASGSLEPSNQPQHF,TGTGCTAGTGGTTCCTTGGAGCCTAGCAATCAGCCCCAGCATTTT
TRBJ1-4,NA,TRBV10-3,NA,CAISESAGVGEKLFF,TGTGCCATCAGTGAGTCGGCAGGGGTGGGTGAAAAACTGTTTTTT
TRBJ2-6,NA,TRBV11-2,NA,CASSLFDTAGANVLTF,TGTGCCAGCAGCTTATTTGACACGGCTGGGGCCAACGTCCTGACTTTC
TRBJ2-7,NA,TRBV23-1,NA,CASSQSTGGDVPNEQYF,TGCGCCAGCAGTCAATCCACGGGCGGGGACGTTCCCAACGAGCAGTACTTC
TRBJ1-1,NA,TRBV10-3,NA,CAITNDPNTEAFF,TGTGCCATCACTAATGACCCGAACACTGAAGCTTTCTTT
TRBJ2-7,TRBD1,TRBV6-1,NA,CASSVGQGAYEQYF,TGTGCCAGCTCGGTAGGACAGGGGGCCTACGAGCAGTACTTC
TRBJ1-1,TRBD1,TRBV5-1,NA,CASSLEGGFAEAFF,TGCGCCAGCAGCTTGGAAGGGGGCTTCGCTGAAGCTTTCTTT
TRBJ2-7,TRBD2,TRBV27,NA,CASSVRTSGTRPSYEQYF,TGTGCCAGCAGCGTAAGGACTAGCGGGACTAGACCCTCCTACGAGCAGTACTTC
TRBJ2-1,TRBD1,TRBV10-3,NA,CAIRPGQGADNEQFF,TGTGCCATCAGACCTGGACAGGGGGCAGACAATGAGCAGTTCTTC
TRBJ2-1,NA,TRBV2,NA,CASSADWLGDNEQFF,TGTGCCAGCAGTGCGGACTGGCTCGGCGACAATGAGCAGTTCTTC
TRBJ2-7,NA,TRBV30,NA,CAWSPASVYEQYF,TGTGCCTGGAGTCCCGCTAGCGTCTACGAGCAGTACTTC
TRBJ1-6,NA,TRBV10-1,once,CASSPGGYNSPLHF,TGCGCCAGCAGTCCCGGAGGGTATAATTCACCCCTCCACTTT
TRBJ1-6,TRBD1,TRBV18,NA,CASSPTTGTGSSPLHF,TGTGCCAGCTCACCCACCACCGGGACAGGGAGTTCACCCCTCCACTTT
TRBJ2-3,NA,TRBV10-1,NA,CASSRTESTQYF,TGCGCCAGCAGTAGGACGGAGAGTACGCAGTATTTT
TRBJ1-2,NA,TRBV5-1,NA,CASSPWTENYGYTF,TGCGCCAGCAGCCCGTGGACAGAGAACTATGGCTACACCTTC
TRBJ1-5,TRBD1,TRBV6-1,NA,CASRSGTGLNQPQHF,TGTGCCAGCAGGTCCGGGACAGGACTCAATCAGCCCCAGCATTTT
TRBJ1-2,NA,TRBV7-9,NA,CASSLQGPDGYTF,TGTGCCAGCAGCTTACAGGGGCCCGATGGCTACACCTTC
TRBJ1-1,NA,TRBV6-4,NA,CATNRDEAFF,TGTGCCACCAACAGGGATGAAGCTTTCTTT
TRBJ1-4,TRBD1,TRBV2,NA,CASSRQGFNEKLFF,TGTGCCAGCAGCCGACAGGGATTTAATGAAAAACTGTTTTTT
TRBJ2-1,NA,TRBV9,NA,CASSPRDSAINEQFF,TGTGCCAGCAGCCCTCGGGACTCAGCGATAAATGAGCAGTTCTTC
TRBJ2-7,NA,TRBV6-5,NA,CASSYGRTGLAGQYF,TGTGCCAGCAGTTACGGGAGGACAGGCCTCGCAGGGCAGTACTTC
TRBJ2-7,NA,TRBV18,NA,CASSPPLVGGEQYF,TGTGCCAGCTCACCACCGTTAGTTGGAGGTGAGCAGTACTTC
TRBJ1-6,TRBD1,TRBV27,NA,CASSPLKGVKQGGDSPLHF,TGTGCCAGCAGCCCTCTTAAAGGGGTTAAACAGGGGGGTGATTCACCCCTCCACTTT
TRBJ2-1,NA,TRBV7-2,NA,CASSPPSGNEQFF,TGTGCCAGCAGCCCACCGTCAGGGAATGAGCAGTTCTTC
TRBJ2-3,TRBD2,TRBV5-1,NA,CASSLGLAGGSSTDTQYF,TGCGCCAGCAGCTTAGGACTAGCGGGAGGGTCTAGCACAGATACGCAGTATTTT
TRBJ2-7,NA,TRBV6-5,NA,CASTPTNSYEQYF,TGTGCCAGCACCCCGACAAACTCCTACGAGCAGTACTTC
TRBJ2-3,NA,TRBV30,NA,CAWSVSRVPFFTDTQYF,TGTGCCTGGAGTGTGAGTAGGGTCCCATTTTTCACAGATACGCAGTATTTT
TRBJ1-4,NA,TRBV19,NA,CASRWDGSNEKLFF,TGTGCCAGTAGATGGGACGGGTCTAATGAAAAACTGTTTTTT
TRBJ2-3,NA,TRBV5-4,NA,CASSLTASSTDTQYF,TGTGCCAGCAGCTTGACCGCCTCTAGCACAGATACGCAGTATTTT
TRBJ1-2,NA,TRBV6-5,NA,CASSDSYGYTF,TGTGCCAGCTCAGACAGCTATGGCTACACCTTC
TRBJ1-3,NA,TRBV9,NA,CASSVWGQARSGNTIYF,TGTGCCAGCAGCGTGTGGGGGCAGGCCCGCTCTGGAAACACCATATATTTT
TRBJ2-1,NA,TRBV29-1,NA,CSVSRDSYNEQFF,TGCAGCGTTTCTCGGGACTCCTACAATGAGCAGTTCTTC
TRBJ2-1,TRBD2,TRBV7-6,NA,CASSLARVAGNEQFF,TGTGCCAGCAGCTTAGCGCGAGTAGCGGGGAATGAGCAGTTCTTC
TRBJ2-4,NA,TRBV28,NA,CASRTDSLAKNIQYF,TGTGCCAGCCGTACGGACAGTTTAGCCAAAAACATTCAGTACTTC
TRBJ1-2,NA,TRBV21-1,NA,CASTGGQGVNYGYTF,TGTGCCAGCACCGGGGGACAGGGGGTTAACTATGGCTACACCTTC
TRBJ2-7,NA,TRBV6-1,NA,CASSETAGREQYF,TGTGCCAGCAGTGAAACGGCGGGGCGGGAGCAGTACTTC
TRBJ2-1,TRBD2,TRBV11-3,NA,CASSLEGGDQPFF,TGTGCCAGCAGCTTAGAGGGGGGGGACCAGCCGTTCTTC
TRBJ2-3,TRBD1,TRBV9,NA,CASSPVGGTGVNTQYF,TGTGCCAGCAGCCCTGTCGGGGGGACAGGGGTTAATACGCAGTATTTT
TRBJ2-3,TRBD2,TRBV6-1,NA,CASSVAGARDTQYF,TGTGCCAGCAGTGTAGCGGGGGCCCGGGATACGCAGTATTTT
TRBJ1-1,NA,TRBV28,NA,CASRPPGHKNTEAFF,TGTGCCAGCAGACCCCCGGGACACAAGAACACTGAAGCTTTCTTT
TRBJ2-2,TRBD2,TRBV7-9,NA,CASSGLAGGGVYTGELFF,TGTGCCAGCAGCGGACTAGCGGGAGGGGGTGTCTACACCGGGGAGCTGTTTTTT
TRBJ2-7,TRBD2,TRBV7-3,NA,CASSLSGTSGLYEQYF,TGTGCCAGCAGCTTATCGGGGACTAGCGGGTTGTACGAGCAGTACTTC
TRBJ1-2,TRBD1,TRBV7-2,NA,CASSFSSWDRGKGNYGYTF,TGTGCCAGCAGCTTTTCAAGTTGGGACAGGGGGAAGGGGAACTATGGCTACACCTTC
TRBJ2-2,NA,TRBV9,NA,CASSARFNTGELFF,TGTGCCAGCAGCGCAAGGTTTAACACCGGGGAGCTGTTTTTT
TRBJ2-7,TRBD1,TRBV5-1,NA,CASSSNRGPGQGLEQYF,TGCGCCAGCAGCTCGAATAGGGGCCCGGGACAGGGGCTCGAGCAGTACTTC
TRBJ1-1,TRBD1,TRBV4-1,NA,CASSLVPGQGENTEAFF,TGCGCCAGCAGCCTCGTCCCGGGACAGGGGGAGAACACTGAAGCTTTCTTT
TRBJ2-5,TRBD2,TRBV5-1,once,CASSPGTGGVETQYF,TGCGCCAGCAGCCCCGGAACGGGAGGGGTAGAGACCCAGTACTTC
TRBJ1-5,NA,TRBV6-5,once,CASSYGGGNQPQHF,TGTGCCAGCAGTTACGGGGGAGGCAATCAGCCCCAGCATTTT
TRBJ2-1,NA,TRBV7-8,NA,CASSLAPAGRIYNEQFF,TGTGCCAGCAGCTTAGCGCCTGCGGGGAGAATCTACAATGAGCAGTTCTTC